The TCR beta chain under discussion was sequenced for a study of blood T cell repertoires in COVID-19. The assay was immunoSEQ multiplex PCR, and TCRdb's table has in-frame clones only and misses some. The data contain roughly 140,000 clones, more than 80% of them singletons. This clone was seen just once. The ends lost 3 bases at V and 5 bases at J; junction bases unmatched: 4. CDR1 MDHEN and CDR2 SYDVKM come from the germline V gene. The CDR3 loop spans 15 amino acids. The sequenced sample consisted of peripheral blood. This TCR came from a middle-aged woman with acute or convalescent COVID-19. The genes are TRBV28 and TRBJ1-5; 10 positions agree with TRBD1. The CDR3, as DNA: TGTGCCAGCAGTTTCCCCGACAGGGGGCATCAGCCCCAGCATTTT. Encoded protein: CASSFPDRGHQPQHF.